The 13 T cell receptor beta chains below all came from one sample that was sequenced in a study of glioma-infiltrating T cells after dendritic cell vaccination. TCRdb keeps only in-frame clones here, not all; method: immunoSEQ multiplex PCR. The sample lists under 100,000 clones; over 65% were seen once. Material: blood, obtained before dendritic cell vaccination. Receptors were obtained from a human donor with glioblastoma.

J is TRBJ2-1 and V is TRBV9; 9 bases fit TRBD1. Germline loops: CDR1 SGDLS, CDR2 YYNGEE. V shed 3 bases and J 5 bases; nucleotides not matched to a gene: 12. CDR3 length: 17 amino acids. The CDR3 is CASSGLSGTGMNNEQFF. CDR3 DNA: TGTGCCAGCAGCGGATTATCCGGGACAGGGATGAACAATGAGCAGTTCTTC.

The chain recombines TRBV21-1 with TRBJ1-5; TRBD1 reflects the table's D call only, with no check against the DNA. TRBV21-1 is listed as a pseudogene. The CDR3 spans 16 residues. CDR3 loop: CASSNGHTYSNQPQHF. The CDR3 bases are TGTGCCAGCAGCAACGGACACACCTATAGCAATCAGCCCCAGCATTTT.

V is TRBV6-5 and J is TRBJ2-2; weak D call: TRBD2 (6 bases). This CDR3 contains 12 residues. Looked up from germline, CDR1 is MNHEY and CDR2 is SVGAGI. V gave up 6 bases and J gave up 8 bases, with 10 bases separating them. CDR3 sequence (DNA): TGTGCCAGCAGGGAGGGCCTGGGGGAGCTGTTTTTT. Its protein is CASREGLGELFF.

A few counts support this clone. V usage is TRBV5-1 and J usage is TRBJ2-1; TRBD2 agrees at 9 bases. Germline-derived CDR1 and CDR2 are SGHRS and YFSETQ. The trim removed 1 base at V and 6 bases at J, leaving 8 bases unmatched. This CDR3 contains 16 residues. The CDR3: CASSLFISGRANEQFF. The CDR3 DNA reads TGCGCCAGCAGCTTGTTCATTAGCGGGAGAGCCAATGAGCAGTTCTTC.

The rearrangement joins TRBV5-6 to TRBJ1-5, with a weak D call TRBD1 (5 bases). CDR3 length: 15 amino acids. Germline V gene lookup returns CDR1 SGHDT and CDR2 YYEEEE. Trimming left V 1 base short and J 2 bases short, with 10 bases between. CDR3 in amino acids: CASSLTGSGNQPQHF. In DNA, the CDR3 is TGTGCCAGCAGCTTGACAGGAAGCGGCAATCAGCCCCAGCATTTT.

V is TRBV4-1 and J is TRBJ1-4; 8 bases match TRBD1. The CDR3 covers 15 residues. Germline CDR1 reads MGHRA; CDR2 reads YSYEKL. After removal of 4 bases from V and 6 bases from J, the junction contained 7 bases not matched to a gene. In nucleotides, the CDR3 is TGCGCCAGCAGCCGCACCGGACAGGGAGATGAAAAACTGTTTTTT. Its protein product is CASSRTGQGDEKLFF.

DNA for the CDR3: TGTGCCAGCAGGGAGGACGGTCTCTATGGCTACACCTTC. It specifies CASREDGLYGYTF. The chain carries TRBV6-1 and TRBJ1-2, with D unresolved. Per the germline V gene, CDR1 is MNHNS and CDR2 is SASEGT. The CDR3 covers 13 residues. V lost 6 bases and J 4 bases, leaving 12 bases between the germline ends.

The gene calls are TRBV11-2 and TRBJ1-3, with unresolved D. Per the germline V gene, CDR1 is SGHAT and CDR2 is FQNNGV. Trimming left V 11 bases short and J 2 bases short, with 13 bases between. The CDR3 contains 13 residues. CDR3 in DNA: TGTGCCTCCGCCGGCGGGGCTGGAAACACCATATATTTT. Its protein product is CASAGGAGNTIYF.

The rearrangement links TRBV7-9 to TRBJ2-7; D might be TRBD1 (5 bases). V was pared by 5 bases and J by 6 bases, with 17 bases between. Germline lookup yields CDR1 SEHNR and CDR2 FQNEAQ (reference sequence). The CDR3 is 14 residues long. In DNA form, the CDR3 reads TGTGCCAGCAGCCCCCAGGCTGACAGTTCCGAGCAGTACTTC. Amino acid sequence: CASSPQADSSEQYF.

DNA of the CDR3: TGCGCCAGCAGCTTAGACACCTCCTACTCGCTGGCTTTCTTT. Translating gives CASSLDTSYSLAFF. The V and J genes are TRBV5-1 and TRBJ1-1; D is unclear. From germline, CDR1 is SGHRS and CDR2 YFSETQ. Trimming left V 2 bases short and J 11 bases short, with 19 bases between. CDR3 length equals 14 residues.

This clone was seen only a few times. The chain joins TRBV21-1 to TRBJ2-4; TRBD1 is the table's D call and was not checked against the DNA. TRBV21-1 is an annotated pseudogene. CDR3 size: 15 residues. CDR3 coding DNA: TGTGCCATCCGCAGGGGGCCCTACCCCAAAAACATTCAGTACTTC. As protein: CAIRRGPYPKNIQYF.

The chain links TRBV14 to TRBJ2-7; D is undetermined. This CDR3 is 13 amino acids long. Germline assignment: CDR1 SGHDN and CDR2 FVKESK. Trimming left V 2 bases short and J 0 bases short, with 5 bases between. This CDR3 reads CASSQRSSYEQYF. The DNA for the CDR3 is TGTGCCAGCAGCCAAAGGAGCTCCTACGAGCAGTACTTC.

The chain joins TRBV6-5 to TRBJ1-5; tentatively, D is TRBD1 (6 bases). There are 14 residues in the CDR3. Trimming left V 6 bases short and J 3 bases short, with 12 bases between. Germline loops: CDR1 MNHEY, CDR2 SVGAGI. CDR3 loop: CASRGQRVNQPQHF. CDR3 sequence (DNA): TGTGCCAGCAGAGGACAGCGAGTCAATCAGCCCCAGCATTTT.